The present entry profiles one T cell receptor beta chain with its context. The antigen remains unidentified. V lost 1 base and J 1 base, leaving 7 bases between the germline ends. Germline values: CDR1 LGHNA, CDR2 YNFKEQ. The CDR3 extends over 14 amino acids. 13 Jbeta primers and 60 Vbeta primers were used for the PCR. Sequencing was performed with immunoSEQ multiplex PCR; in TCRdb, only in-frame clones are kept and a portion is missing. Recorded for this sample: over 75,000 clones. This specimen comes from a study of cytomegalovirus exposure and HLA in healthy donors. The study, taken as a whole, reports: Most subjects had HLA-A and HLA-B alleles reportedly predicted accurately by TCR beta sequences. The records held CMV serostatus as the only immune exposure information.

Sequencing used PBMCs. This chain uses TRBV4-2 with TRBJ2-5; tentative D call: TRBD1 (5 bases). The sequence was collected from a man aged 45-65 years in good health and CMV-seronegative. CDR3 loop: CASSQGQLQETQYF. CDR3 in DNA: TGTGCCAGCAGCCAAGGACAGCTCCAAGAGACCCAGTACTTC.